This T cell receptor (beta chain) was recorded in a study of blood T cell repertoires in COVID-19. Across the study: Recovered status in Cohort 3 required two negative PCRs, clearance, or symptom resolution. The United States, Italy and Spain provided the acute and convalescent COVID-19 samples.

The germline gives CDR1 SGHTA, CDR2 FQGNSA. The length of the CDR3 is 12 residues. The ends were cut back, 0 bases at V and 7 bases at J, with 5 bases in the middle. Authors' data handling: How many nucleated cells were present was estimated from reference gene primer amplification. The assay was immunoSEQ multiplex PCR, and TCRdb's table has in-frame clones only and misses some. The D gene and trimming were derived from the DNA, and the V and J assignments and clone size from that table. The table has 200,000 to 250,000 clones, about 90% seen once. The origin of this receptor is a woman aged 45 to 65 in a cohort exposed to, infected with or recovered from COVID-19 (not recorded which). This chain uses TRBV7-2 with TRBJ2-3; D is unresolved. Sequenced material: PBMCs or T cells enriched from blood (not recorded which). The CDR3 protein is CASSLAGYTQYF. CDR3 DNA: TGTGCCAGCAGCTTAGCCGGGTATACGCAGTATTTT.